These T cell receptor beta chains were read from a single sample in a study of T-cell reconstitution after alpha-beta-depleted transplantation in children. TCRdb re-analysed the PCR reads in MiXCR, keeping a single row per CDR3 protein. The repertoire has about 120,000 distinct CDR3 sequences, approximately 10% of them found once; the top ten carry less than 35%. Sequencing was performed on PBMCs, taken before TCRalphabeta/CD19-depleted stem cell transplant. Receptors were obtained from a boy younger than 10 with acute lymphoblastic leukemia, due to receive a stem cell transplant. Each CDR3 is given with its conserved first and last residue. The D gene is left open where the match is weak. Clone sizes are given selectively: once, few, many, or a class where the clone is expanded.

D gene | clone size | J gene | V gene | CDR3 DNA | CDR3 protein
. | few | TRBJ1-6 | TRBV20-1 | TGCAGTGCTAGAGCGGCCCTGACAGCTTATAATTCACCCCTCCACTTT | CSARAALTAYNSPLHF
TRBD2 | many | TRBJ2-1 | TRBV5-1 | TGCGCCAGCAGCCGTGGGACTAGCGGGAGGCAATACAATGAGCAGTTCTTC | CASSRGTSGRQYNEQFF
. | many | TRBJ2-2 | TRBV12-3/TRBV12-4 | TGTGCCAGCACCCCCCGGGCGGTCACCGGGGAGCTGTTTTTT | CASTPRAVTGELFF
TRBD1 | few | TRBJ2-3 | TRBV14 | TGTGCCAGCAGCGAGGCCCTCACAGGGGCTGGTACGCAGTATTTT | CASSEALTGAGTQYF
TRBD2 | . | TRBJ2-1 | TRBV7-3 | TGTGCCAGCAGCCGTGGACTAGAGTTTGACAATGAGCAGTTCTTC | CASSRGLEFDNEQFF
. | few | TRBJ1-2 | TRBV12-3/TRBV12-4 | TGTGCCAGTTCGGCCCGGGCCAGGGGAAGTTATGGCTACACCTTC | CASSARARGSYGYTF
. | many | TRBJ1-1 | TRBV20-1 | TGCAGTGTCAGGGAGGCCACTGAAGCTTTCTTT | CSVREATEAFF
TRBD2 | few | TRBJ2-1 | TRBV4-1 | TGCGCCAGCAGCCAAACTAGCGGGAGGGGCGATGAGCAGTTCTTC | CASSQTSGRGDEQFF
. | . | TRBJ2-1 | TRBV14 | TGTGCCAGCAGCCGGTGGCAGAATGAGCAGTTCTTC | CASSRWQNEQFF
. | many | TRBJ2-5 | TRBV12-3/TRBV12-4 | TGTGCCAGCAGCGCCAGGGGCGCCGGGCTGGAGACCCAGTACTTC | CASSARGAGLETQYF
. | . | TRBJ2-7 | TRBV6-5 | TGTGCCAGCAGTTACTCGAGGGTGGATGGCGAGCAGTACTTC | CASSYSRVDGEQYF
TRBD1 | few | TRBJ1-2 | TRBV20-1 | TGCAGCCCTTTCGGGGACAGAAACTATGGCTACACCTTC | CSPFGDRNYGYTF
. | many | TRBJ2-6 | TRBV5-4 | TGTGCCAGCAGCTTGGCCGCGGGATCTGGGGCCAACGTCCTGACTTTC | CASSLAAGSGANVLTF
. | many | TRBJ2-6 | TRBV6-5 | TGTGCCAGCAGTTACGAATCCCCCGATGGGGCCAACGTCCTGACTTTC | CASSYESPDGANVLTF
. | . | TRBJ2-1 | TRBV5-1 | TGCGCCAGCAGCTTCACAGGGCCCTACAATGAGCAGTTCTTC | CASSFTGPYNEQFF
. | . | TRBJ1-2 | TRBV9 | TGTGCCAGCAGCGTAGATCTCCTGACAGCAGACAATGGCTACACCTTC | CASSVDLLTADNGYTF
. | . | TRBJ2-5 | TRBV7-9 | TGTGCCAGCAGCACCGGACTGATTCAAGAGACCCAGTACTTC | CASSTGLIQETQYF
TRBD1 | . | TRBJ2-5 | TRBV11-2 | TGTGCCAGCAGCTTATATGGGGACAGGGGCCGAGAGACCCAGTACTTC | CASSLYGDRGRETQYF
TRBD1 | few | TRBJ2-4 | TRBV19 | TGTGCCAGTAGTGCGAACAGGGGGACGAGATCCAAAAACATTCAGTACTTC | CASSANRGTRSKNIQYF
TRBD2 | few | TRBJ2-1 | TRBV20-1 | TGCAGTGCTCCAAGGGCGGGAGTGGGACACAATGAGCAGTTCTTC | CSAPRAGVGHNEQFF
TRBD2 | many | TRBJ2-1 | TRBV12-3/TRBV12-4 | TGTGCCAGCAGTTTAGGGAGGACTAGCGGGAGACCAGACAATGAGCAGTTCTTC | CASSLGRTSGRPDNEQFF
. | many | TRBJ2-7 | TRBV10-3 | TGTGCCTCCCGCGATGAGCGGGACACGGGGCAGCAGTACTTC | CASRDERDTGQQYF
. | . | TRBJ2-1 | TRBV20-1 | TGCAGTGCTAGAAACCGACCAAGCGGCAATGAGCAGTTCTTC | CSARNRPSGNEQFF
TRBD1 | few | TRBJ2-5 | TRBV28 | TGTGCCAGCAGTCCCCCGGCAGGGGGCAGGCAGGCCCAGTACTTC | CASSPPAGGRQAQYF
. | few | TRBJ1-1 | TRBV6-1 | TGTGCCAGCAGTGACAGGTACACTGAAGCTTTCTTT | CASSDRYTEAFF
TRBD2 | few | TRBJ2-1 | TRBV13 | TGTGCCAGCAGCCCTTTGACTAGCGGGAGCGCCAATGAGCAGTTCTTC | CASSPLTSGSANEQFF
. | . | TRBJ2-1 | TRBV19 | TGTGCCAGTAGTATTGTTGGGTATGAGCAGTTCTTC | CASSIVGYEQFF
TRBD2 | many | TRBJ2-1 | TRBV5-5 | TGTGCCAGCAGACTGGCCGGACTAGCGAGTAATGAGCAGTTCTTC | CASRLAGLASNEQFF
TRBD2 | few | TRBJ2-1 | TRBV20-1 | TGCAGTGCTAGAACATTCGGCGGGAGCGGCTACAATGAGCAGTTCTTC | CSARTFGGSGYNEQFF
. | many | TRBJ2-2 | TRBV29-1 | TGCAGTGCCGGGGGAGGCCCCGGGGAGCTGTTTTTT | CSAGGGPGELFF
. | . | TRBJ2-1 | TRBV7-9 | TGTGCCAGCAGCCCTGCTTGGGCCGGCGGAGGGAATGAGCAGTTCTTC | CASSPAWAGGGNEQFF
TRBD1 | many | TRBJ2-5 | TRBV11-2 | TGTGCCAGCAGCCCTACCCTCTCAGGGGGACAAGAGACCCAGTACTTC | CASSPTLSGGQETQYF
TRBD1 | . | TRBJ2-7 | TRBV9 | TGTGCCAGCAGCGTAGACTCAGGGGGCTACGAGCAGTACTTC | CASSVDSGGYEQYF
. | many | TRBJ1-1 | TRBV6-6 | TGTGCCAGCTTCCCAGGTAGGAACACTGAAGCTTTCTTT | CASFPGRNTEAFF
TRBD2 | . | TRBJ2-4 | TRBV20-1 | TGCAGTGCTAGGGGGCGGGGGACTAACTCCGGGGACATTCAGTACTTC | CSARGRGTNSGDIQYF
. | few | TRBJ2-4 | TRBV7-9 | TGTGCCAGCAGCTTAGCGTACGGTTTAGCCAAAAACATTCAGTACTTC | CASSLAYGLAKNIQYF
TRBD1 | . | TRBJ1-2 | TRBV12-5 | TGTGCTAGTGGACCCACAGGGGGTGGTGGCTACACCTTC | CASGPTGGGGYTF
TRBD1 | . | TRBJ1-1 | TRBV2 | TGTGCCAGCACCGGACAGGGTACGAACACTGAAGCTTTCTTT | CASTGQGTNTEAFF
TRBD1 | few | TRBJ2-7 | TRBV5-1 | TGCGCCAGCAGGCCCGGGACAGGGGAATCCTACGAGCAGTACTTC | CASRPGTGESYEQYF
. | few | TRBJ2-1 | TRBV25-1 | TGTGCCAGCAGTGAGGGACCAGACAATGAGCAGTTCTTC | CASSEGPDNEQFF
TRBD2 | many | TRBJ2-1 | TRBV20-1 | TGCAGTGCTAGAGAGACTAGCGGGAGGGCAGTTGAGCAGTTCTTC | CSARETSGRAVEQFF
TRBD2 | many | TRBJ2-3 | TRBV10-2 | TGCGCCACCCCGGGCCCGGGAGGGCCAGCAGATACGCAGTATTTT | CATPGPGGPADTQYF
. | few | TRBJ1-5 | TRBV5-6 | TGTGCCAGCAGCTTGGGTCCAACTTGGAATCAGCCCCAGCATTTT | CASSLGPTWNQPQHF
TRBD2 | . | TRBJ2-1 | TRBV12-3/TRBV12-4 | TGTGCCTGCAGTTCCCGGACTAGCGGTCCCCCTACTCGCAATGAGCAGTTCTTC | CACSSRTSGPPTRNEQFF
. | many | TRBJ2-7 | TRBV5-1 | TGCGCCAGCAGTGGGGGCCACGAGCAGTACTTC | CASSGGHEQYF
TRBD2 | few | TRBJ2-1 | TRBV12-3/TRBV12-4 | TGTGCCAGCAGTTCCGGACTAGCGGGAGGGCCGTGGGAGCAGTTCTTC | CASSSGLAGGPWEQFF
TRBD2 | many | TRBJ2-7 | TRBV5-1 | TGCGCCAGCAGCCTCGAGGGGACTAGCTGGTACGAGCAGTACTTC | CASSLEGTSWYEQYF
. | few | TRBJ1-1 | TRBV12-3/TRBV12-4 | TGTGCCAGCAGTACCGGGACACGTGAAGCTTTCTTT | CASSTGTREAFF
. | few | TRBJ1-1 | TRBV5-1 | TGCGCCAGCAGCTTGGTGGGGGGCAAGACTGAAGCTTTCTTT | CASSLVGGKTEAFF
. | . | TRBJ2-1 | TRBV15 | TGTGCCACCAGCAGAGATGCGGTAGCCCGAGGCAATGAGCAGTTCTTC | CATSRDAVARGNEQFF
TRBD1 | many | TRBJ1-5 | TRBV19 | TGTGCCAGTGGGAAAGGGACAGAGCATCAGCCCCAGCATTTT | CASGKGTEHQPQHF
TRBD1 | . | TRBJ1-5 | TRBV20-1 | TGCAGTGCTAGAGATGCAAGGGGGCCGGATCAGCCCCAGCATTTT | CSARDARGPDQPQHF
TRBD2 | few | TRBJ2-1 | TRBV4-1 | TGCGCCAGCAGCCAAGGACTAGCGGGAACGCAGTTCTTC | CASSQGLAGTQFF